A selection of T cell receptor beta chains follows, all from one sample in a study of blood T cell repertoires in COVID-19. Data came from immunoSEQ multiplex PCR; TCRdb stores just in-frame clones and leaves some out. The profile shows about 140,000 clones, over 70% of them singletons. The material sequenced was peripheral blood. These receptors were taken from a woman aged 45-65 years with acute or convalescent COVID-19. The CDR3 runs from the conserved cysteine through the conserved F or W. Fields, in order: V gene, J gene, clone size, D gene, CDR3 DNA, CDR3 protein. A D gene is named only where the DNA matches it firmly. Clone sizes are given selectively: once, few, many, or a class where the clone is expanded.

TRBV5-4	TRBJ2-2	once	-	TGTGCCAGCAGCTTGGATCAGGGGTTCACCGGGGAGCTGTTTTTT	CASSLDQGFTGELFF
TRBV11-1	TRBJ1-1	-	-	TGTGCCAGCAGCTTATACAGGGAGACTGAAGCTTTCTTT	CASSLYRETEAFF
TRBV4-2	TRBJ2-5	-	-	TGTGCCAGCAGCCAAGGGGGCTACCAAGAGACCCAGTACTTC	CASSQGGYQETQYF
TRBV29-1	TRBJ1-2	-	-	TGCAGCGTACCCAAGGACCAGGGCTATGGCTACACCTTC	CSVPKDQGYGYTF
TRBV9	TRBJ1-3	few	-	TGTGCCAGCAGCGTAGGAGGGCCCCAATCTGGAAACACCATATATTTT	CASSVGGPQSGNTIYF
TRBV2	TRBJ2-7	-	TRBD2	TGTGCCAGCACTGGACTAGCGGGGTCTAACGAGCAGTACTTC	CASTGLAGSNEQYF
TRBV27	TRBJ1-5	once	-	TGTGCCAGCAGTTTCAGGGGAGGGGAGCAGCCCCAGCATTTT	CASSFRGGEQPQHF
TRBV18	TRBJ1-6	-	-	TGTGCCAGCTCATGGGGGACAACAGAATCACCCCTCCACTTT	CASSWGTTESPLHF
TRBV28	TRBJ2-7	-	TRBD1	TGTGCCAGCAGTTTAGTGGGACAGGGTAAAGGGGGCGAGCAGTACTTC	CASSLVGQGKGGEQYF
TRBV29-1	TRBJ2-1	few	TRBD2	TGCAGCGTTGAAGGGCCGGGACTAGTGGCGAGAGAGCAGTTCTTC	CSVEGPGLVAREQFF
TRBV19	TRBJ1-5	-	-	TGTGCCAGTAGTACGAATGTCCGAGGGTTTAGCAATCAGCCCCAGCATTTT	CASSTNVRGFSNQPQHF
TRBV5-1	TRBJ1-2	-	-	TGCGCCAGCAGCTCTGACAGTACAGATAGGGGCTACACCTTC	CASSSDSTDRGYTF
TRBV4-1	TRBJ2-6	-	TRBD1	TGCGCCAGCAGCCAACTACAGGGGGCGCACTCTGGGGCCAACGTCCTGACTTTC	CASSQLQGAHSGANVLTF
TRBV7-9	TRBJ2-7	once	-	TGTGCCAGCAGCTTAGTGTCAGGGGCTTGGGGGGAGCAGTACTTC	CASSLVSGAWGEQYF
TRBV29-1	TRBJ1-5	-	TRBD1	TGCAGCGTTTGGGACAGGGTAGTGGGTCAGCCCCAGCATTTT	CSVWDRVVGQPQHF
TRBV7-9	TRBJ2-7	-	TRBD2	TGTGCCAGCAGCTCCGCAGAAGGACTAGCGCGTGAGCAGTACTTC	CASSSAEGLAREQYF
TRBV2	TRBJ2-5	once	TRBD2	TGTGCCAGCAGAATACGGGAGGGCCTGTACTTC	CASRIREGLYF
TRBV2	TRBJ1-5	once	-	TGTGCCAGCAGCTCAGGGGCAACCTTGAGCAATCAGCCCCAGCATTTT	CASSSGATLSNQPQHF
TRBV11-3	TRBJ2-7	-	-	TGTGCCAGCAGCCCGGGATCTTCCTACGAGCAGTACTTC	CASSPGSSYEQYF
TRBV10-2	TRBJ2-7	-	TRBD1	TGCGCCAGCACTTCAGGGGACAGCTACGAGCAGTACTTC	CASTSGDSYEQYF
TRBV13	TRBJ1-5	-	TRBD1	TGTGCCAGCAGCCAGGGACAGGGGGACCAGCCCCAGCATTTT	CASSQGQGDQPQHF
TRBV7-9	TRBJ1-2	-	TRBD1	TGTGCCAGCAGCTTGAGACAGGGGCAGAACTATGGCTACACCTTC	CASSLRQGQNYGYTF
TRBV10-2	TRBJ2-7	-	-	TGCGCCAGCAGTGTGAGGGTACTTGTCTACGAGCAGTACTTC	CASSVRVLVYEQYF
TRBV28	TRBJ2-7	-	-	TGTGCCAGCAGGCCTGGCGGGACGAACGAGCAGTACTTC	CASRPGGTNEQYF
TRBV6-5	TRBJ1-6	-	-	TGTGCCAGCAACAGGGAGGGTTCACCCCTCCACTTT	CASNREGSPLHF
TRBV29-1	TRBJ2-2	-	TRBD2	TGCAGCGTAGGCGGGGGGAACACCGGGGAGCTGTTTTTT	CSVGGGNTGELFF
TRBV3-1/TRBV3-2	TRBJ2-5	-	TRBD1	TGTGCCAGCAGTCAAAGGGGGCTCCAAGAGACCCAGTACTTC	CASSQRGLQETQYF
TRBV27	TRBJ2-7	once	-	TGTGCCAGCAGTTCCAGGGGAGAAGAGCAGTACTTC	CASSSRGEEQYF
TRBV9	TRBJ2-1	-	-	TGTGCCAGCAGCGAGGAGACAGACAATGAGCAGTTCTTC	CASSEETDNEQFF
TRBV4-1	TRBJ1-5	-	TRBD1	TGCGCCAGCAGCCAACCGGGACAGTCAAGCAATCAGCCCCAGCATTTT	CASSQPGQSSNQPQHF
TRBV19	TRBJ2-2	-	-	TGTGCCAGTACCCCCGGGGGCACCGGGGAGCTGTTTTTT	CASTPGGTGELFF
TRBV9	TRBJ1-2	-	-	TGTGCCAGCATAGGAAGGAGGGCAGAGGGCTATGGCTACACCTTC	CASIGRRAEGYGYTF
TRBV7-9	TRBJ1-2	-	TRBD1	TGTGCCAGCAGCTTAAACCAGGGACAGGAAGGCTACACCTTC	CASSLNQGQEGYTF
TRBV6-1	TRBJ1-2	-	TRBD1	TGTGCCAGCAGCAGGACAGGTCTGGTCTATGGCTACACCTTC	CASSRTGLVYGYTF
TRBV4-1	TRBJ2-1	-	-	TGCGCCAGCAGCCAAGATGCGGGGAGCTCCTACAATGAGCAGTTCTTC	CASSQDAGSSYNEQFF
TRBV18	TRBJ2-1	-	TRBD2	TGTGCCAGCTCACCCTCCGGGACTAGCGGCTACAATGAGCAGTTCTTC	CASSPSGTSGYNEQFF
TRBV3-1/TRBV3-2	TRBJ2-1	once	TRBD2	TGTGCCAGCACCCGGGCTAGCGGGGGAATTTATGAGCAGTTCTTC	CASTRASGGIYEQFF